These 20 T cell receptor beta chains were all obtained from the same sample, sequenced in a study of neurological immune-mediated disorders. Each CDR3 protein gets one entry after TCRdb re-called the 5' RACE reads with MiXCR. The table lists approximately 39,000 distinct CDR3 sequences, around 7.2% of them singletons, with approximately 5.4% in the top ten. What was sequenced was CD4+ T cells from blood. The receptors were sampled from a man aged 50-59 years in good health.

The V and J genes are TRBV5-1 and TRBJ2-5; 10 bases are shared with TRBD2. Germline CDR1 and CDR2: SGHRS and YFSETQ. CDR3 length: 17 amino acids. Trimming cost V 2 bases and J 0 bases; bases outside gene matches: 7. This CDR3 is CASSFVTSGKYQETQYF. As DNA, the CDR3 is TGCGCCAGCAGCTTTGTAACTAGCGGGAAGTACCAAGAGACCCAGTACTTC.

This clonotype was observed at least ten times. The chain joins TRBV6-1 to TRBJ2-3; D not certain. Germline CDR1 reads MNHNS; CDR2 reads SASEGT. The V gene lost 2 bases and the J gene lost 6 bases, with 3 bases spanning the gap. The CDR3 extends over 11 amino acids. In DNA, the CDR3 is TGTGCCAGCAGTGAATGGGATACGCAGTATTTT. Amino acids: CASSEWDTQYF.

This clonotype showed up many times. The chain combines TRBV6-1 with TRBJ2-5; maybe TRBD1 (5 bases). The CDR3 is 15 residues long. The V end lost 5 bases, the J end lost 4 bases, and 17 bases lay between the germline ends. Per the germline V gene, CDR1 is MNHNS and CDR2 is SASEGT. The CDR3: CASSPRWGQGETQYF. DNA of the CDR3: TGTGCCAGCAGTCCCAGGTGGGGCCAAGGAGAGACCCAGTACTTC.

As to this clonotype: This may be a read error, as it is one base from a much larger clone. The CDR3 bases are TGTGCCAGCTCGGCATCTAGAGGGAGGGCCAATGAGCAGTTCTTC. It encodes CASSASRGRANEQFF. This chain links TRBV18 with TRBJ2-1; 7 nucleotides align to TRBD2. After removal of 6 bases from V and 6 bases from J, the junction contained 11 bases not matched to a gene. Germline V gives CDR1 KGHSH, CDR2 LQKENI. This CDR3 has 15 amino acids.

This clonotype was seen repeatedly, ten times or more. This rearrangement joins TRBV3-1 to TRBJ2-1; TRBD1 matches at 9 bases. The CDR3 loop spans 16 amino acids. From germline, CDR1 is LGHDT and CDR2 YNNKEL (reference sequence). The V gene end was trimmed by 2 bases and the J gene end by 5 bases; junction bases not matched to a gene: 7. This CDR3 is CASSQIGGTGNNEQFF. Written as DNA, the CDR3 is TGTGCCAGCAGCCAAATAGGCGGGACAGGGAACAATGAGCAGTTCTTC.

This clonotype has at least ten counts. The chain couples TRBV6-5 to TRBJ1-1, with D perhaps matching TRBD1 (5 bases). The CDR3 loop spans 13 amino acids. Germline CDR1 and CDR2: MNHEY and SVGAGI. With 5 bases removed from V and 1 base from J, the gap between germline ends came to 8 bases. The CDR3 bases are TGTGCCAGCAGTAAAACAGGGAACACTGAAGCTTTCTTT. Amino acid sequence: CASSKTGNTEAFF.

This clonotype was seen many times. The chain uses TRBV7-8 and TRBJ2-7; D is undetermined. CDR3 size: 13 residues. Trimming took off 4 bases at V and 5 bases at J, with 12 bases between the two ends. Germline CDR1 SGHVS, CDR2 FQNEAQ. CDR3 sequence: CASSSFTPNEQYF. The CDR3 DNA reads TGTGCCAGCAGCTCGTTCACCCCCAACGAGCAGTACTTC.

This clonotype was found a few times. The chain joins TRBV12-3 or TRBV12-4 to TRBJ2-7; possible D gene TRBD2, 5 bases. Trimming removed 4 bases at V and 3 bases at J, with 16 bases between. This CDR3 spans 15 amino acids. Written as DNA, the CDR3 is TGTGCCAGCAGTTCCCCCTTGGACGGGAACTACGAGCAGTACTTC. This encodes CASSSPLDGNYEQYF.

In this sample, this clonotype turned up many times. V usage is TRBV5-1 and J usage is TRBJ2-4; 7 bases fit TRBD1. The CDR3 contains 14 residues. The V and J ends lost 4 bases and 2 bases, in that order; junction bases with no gene match: 3. Looked up from germline, CDR1 is SGHRS and CDR2 is YFSETQ. The CDR3 region is CASSPQGPKNIQYF. The DNA of the CDR3 is TGCGCCAGCAGCCCACAGGGGCCCAAAAACATTCAGTACTTC.

This clonotype was recorded many times. The chain is built from TRBV20-1 and TRBJ2-1; 13 nucleotides align to TRBD2. V gave up 0 bases and J gave up 5 bases; unmatched junction bases: 16. The CDR3 totals 20 residues. From germline, CDR1 is DFQATT and CDR2 SNEGSKA (reference sequence). CDR3 DNA sequence: TGCAGTGCTAGAGACAAACTGTGGCCCGGACTAGCGGGAGTAGACAATGAGCAGTTCTTC. It specifies CSARDKLWPGLAGVDNEQFF.

The rearrangement joins TRBV7-9 to TRBJ2-7, with D tentatively TRBD1 or TRBD2 (5 bases each). The V end lost 1 base, the J end lost 4 bases, and 14 bases lay between the germline ends. CDR1 is SEHNR, CDR2 FQNEAQ, per germline (reference sequence). This CDR3 region has 15 residues. CDR3 DNA sequence: TGTGCCAGCAGCTTAGTCACGGGACCGACTTACGAGCAGTACTTC. Its translation: CASSLVTGPTYEQYF.

This clonotype was seen at least ten times. The CDR3 nucleotides read TGTGCCAGCAGCGTACCGGGACAGGGGGCCGATGACGGGGAGCTGTTTTTT. Protein: CASSVPGQGADDGELFF. This chain links TRBV4-2 with TRBJ2-2, with 12 bases lining up with TRBD1. There are 17 residues in the CDR3. Germline lookup yields CDR1 LGHNA and CDR2 YNFKEQ. With 5 bases clipped from V and 7 bases from J, the junction kept 11 bases outside the gene matches.

This clonotype was recorded many times. The chain links TRBV7-9 to TRBJ1-1; D uncertain. The germline V and J ends were trimmed by 5 bases and 11 bases, with 21 bases remaining between them. The CDR3 spans 14 residues. In germline, CDR1 is SEHNR, CDR2 FQNEAQ (reference sequence). The CDR3 is CASSPTADGLGAFF. The CDR3 bases are TGTGCCAGCAGCCCCACGGCTGACGGATTGGGGGCTTTCTTT.

This clonotype has ten or more counts. This chain links TRBV7-3 with TRBJ2-1, with TRBD2 identical over 9 bases. The CDR3 consists of 15 residues. V was pared by 2 bases and J by 7 bases, with 6 bases of the junction left unmatched. In germline, CDR1 is SGHTA, CDR2 FQGTGA. In DNA form, the CDR3 reads TGTGCCAGCAGCTTATCCCTAGCGGGGTGGAATGAGCAGTTCTTC. Translation gives CASSLSLAGWNEQFF.

This clonotype was seen repeatedly, ten times or more. The DNA of the CDR3 is TGTGCCAGCAGCTTGTACAGCTCGGAGAAACTGTTTTTT. Encoded protein: CASSLYSSEKLFF. The chain is built from TRBV5-6 and TRBJ1-4; D gene ambiguous. The length of the CDR3 is 13 residues. Germline CDR1 SGHDT, CDR2 YYEEEE. V dropped 1 base and J dropped 11 bases, with 12 bases sitting between them.

This clonotype was counted many times. V and J are TRBV20-1 and TRBJ1-1; TRBD1 might be the D (5 bases). CDR3 length: 14 amino acids. Trimming pared 1 base from V and 2 bases from J, leaving 11 bases between. Germline-derived CDR1 and CDR2 are DFQATT and SNEGSKA (reference sequence). The CDR3 bases are TGCAGTGCTAGAGGGACGAGGGACAACACTGAAGCTTTCTTT. Its protein product is CSARGTRDNTEAFF.

This clonotype was seen at least ten times. The rearrangement links TRBV3-1 to TRBJ2-7, with D tentatively TRBD1 or TRBD2 (5 bases each). The CDR3 length is 16 residues. Looked up from germline, CDR1 is LGHDT and CDR2 is YNNKEL (reference sequence). Trimming took 0 bases from V and 2 from J, leaving 14 bases between them. The DNA of the CDR3 is TGTGCCAGCAGCCAAGACTTCCGGGACGGGACCTACGAGCAGTACTTC. Its translation: CASSQDFRDGTYEQYF.

This clonotype has at least ten counts. The chain has TRBV11-2 and TRBJ1-1; D is uncertain. Germline CDR1 and CDR2: SGHAT and FQNNGV. There are 14 residues in the CDR3. V was pared by 3 bases and J by 1 base, with 9 bases between. CDR3 in DNA: TGTGCCAGCAGCTTCGACGGCTCGAACACTGAAGCTTTCTTT. It codes for CASSFDGSNTEAFF. The variable domain in full, with the rest retrieved from reference TRBV11-2 and TRBJ1-1, is EAGVAQSPRYKIIEKRQSVAFWCNPISGHATLYWYQQILGQGPKLLIQFQNNGVVDDSQLPKDRFSAERLKGVDSTLKIQPAKLEDSAVYLCASSFDGSNTEAFFGQGTRLTVV.

This clonotype was recorded many times. The chain recombines TRBV7-9 with TRBJ2-2, with unresolved D. This CDR3 has 15 residues. Trimming took off 6 bases at V and 4 bases at J, with 15 bases between the two ends. Germline assignment: CDR1 SEHNR and CDR2 FQNEAQ (reference sequence). The CDR3 loop reads CASSPPFLGTGELFF. CDR3 DNA sequence: TGTGCCAGCAGTCCTCCATTTCTTGGCACCGGGGAGCTGTTTTTT.

This clonotype came up many times. The V call is TRBV20-1, the J call TRBJ2-7, with 9 nucleotides matching TRBD2. V was clipped by 5 bases and J by 2 bases; unmatched bases: 7. Per germline, CDR1 DFQATT and CDR2 SNEGSKA (reference sequence). This CDR3 spans 14 amino acids. The CDR3 region has the DNA TGCAGTGCTGCTCCTAGCGGGACTACCTACGAGCAGTACTTC. Encoded protein: CSAAPSGTTYEQYF.